The T cell receptor (beta chain) under discussion was sequenced for a study of T cell changes during pregnancy in multiple sclerosis. This CDR3 region has 13 residues. V gave up 5 bases and J gave up 3 bases, with 8 bases separating them. Germline CDR1 and CDR2: MNHEY and SVGAGI. The table came from immunoSEQ multiplex PCR; TCRdb's copy has only in-frame clones and leaves some out. The table lists over 35,000 clones, roughly nine tenths of them singletons. The sample was peripheral blood, taken before pregnancy. This receptor was obtained from a female donor with multiple sclerosis, enrolled in a pregnancy study. The genes are TRBV6-5 and TRBJ1-5; unclear D gene. The CDR3 region is CASSRRVNQPQHF. CDR3 nucleotides: TGTGCCAGCAGTAGACGGGTCAATCAGCCCCAGCATTTT.